The clone carrying this TCR beta chain was picked up a small number of times. Its target is not known. The sample is drawn from a study of cytomegalovirus exposure and HLA in healthy donors. Overall study findings and caveats: Approximately 18,000 TCR beta sequences were associated with HLA alleles at 0.05 false discovery rate in a later analysis.

PCR amplification relied on 60 Vbeta primers (plus 13 Jbeta primers). Clones were read by immunoSEQ multiplex PCR, and TCRdb kept only the in-frame ones, dropping some. The data show some 250,000 clones, more than 75% seen once. What was sequenced was PBMCs. The sequence derives from a woman between 40 and 55 years old in good health and CMV-seropositive.

CDR3 nucleotide sequence: TGCGCCAGCAGCCAAAGGGACTCCGGCACAGATACGCAGTATTTT. It specifies CASSQRDSGTDTQYF. The J gene is TRBJ2-3, the V gene TRBV4-3, with D maybe TRBD2 (6 bases). V shed 2 bases and J shed 1 base, with 10 bases lying between them. The germline V gene encodes CDR1 LGHNA and CDR2 YSLEER. This CDR3 comprises 15 residues.